These 3 T cell receptor beta chains were all obtained from the same sample, sequenced in a study of metastatic and nonmetastatic thyroid tumors. TCRdb reprocessed the PCR reads using MiXCR. The repertoire includes roughly 20,000 clones, about 16% of them detected once, and 10% sits in the top ten. Nobody among the patients had been given any treatment before thyroid surgery. Sequencing was carried out using tumor tissue. These receptor sequences come from a female donor with papillary thyroid cancer or a benign thyroid nodule (not recorded which). Some clones in this sample may be carry-over from other donors' samples.

This clone was seen repeatedly, ten times or more. V gene TRBV11-2 combines with J gene TRBJ2-2; D is possibly TRBD1 or TRBD2 (5 bases each). This CDR3 is 15 amino acids long. Germline V gene data show CDR1 as SGHAT and CDR2 as FQNNGV. The ends were cut back, 3 bases at V and 1 base at J, with 9 bases in the middle. The CDR3 DNA is TGTGCCAGCAGCTTTCGGGGCCAGAACACCGGGGAGCTGTTTTTT. Protein product: CASSFRGQNTGELFF.

In the case of this clone: A single base separates this from a much larger clone, so it may be a read error. The rearrangement links TRBV9 to TRBJ2-5; D remains ambiguous. The CDR3 length is 14 residues. Germline V gene data show CDR1 as SGDLS and CDR2 as YYNGEE. The V gene lost 0 bases and the J gene lost 1 base, with 7 bases spanning the gap. The CDR3: CASSVESSQETQYF. In nucleotides, the CDR3 is TGTGCCAGCAGCGTAGAAAGCTCCCAAGAGACCCAGTACTTC.

This clone occurred many times. A much bigger clone sits one base away, suggesting this may be a read error. The rearrangement uses TRBV2 and TRBJ1-5; D may be TRBD1 (5 bases). In germline, CDR1 is SNHLY, CDR2 FYNNEI. V lost 4 bases and J 7 bases, leaving 14 bases between the germline ends. This CDR3 has 14 residues. The CDR3 spells CASSGQTRGQPQHF. For the CDR3, the DNA is TGTGCCAGCAGTGGACAGACCCGGGGGCAGCCCCAGCATTTT. Full variable domain (rest looked up from reference TRBV2 and TRBJ1-5): EPEVTQTPSHQVTQMGQEVILRCVPISNHLYFYWYRQILGQKVEFLVSFYNNEISEKSEIFDDQFSVERPDGSNFTLKIRSTKLEDSAMYFCASSGQTRGQPQHFGDGTRLSIL.